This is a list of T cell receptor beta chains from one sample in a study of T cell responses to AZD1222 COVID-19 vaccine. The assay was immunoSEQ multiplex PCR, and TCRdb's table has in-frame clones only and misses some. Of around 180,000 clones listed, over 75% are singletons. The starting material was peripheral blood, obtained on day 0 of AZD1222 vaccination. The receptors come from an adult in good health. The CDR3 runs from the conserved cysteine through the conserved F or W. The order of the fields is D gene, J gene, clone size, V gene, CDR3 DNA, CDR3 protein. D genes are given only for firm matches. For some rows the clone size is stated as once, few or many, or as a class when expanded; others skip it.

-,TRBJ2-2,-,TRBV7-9,TGTGCCAGCAGTCTACGGGCGAACACCGGGGAGCTGTTTTTT,CASSLRANTGELFF
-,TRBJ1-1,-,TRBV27,TGTGCCAGCAGTTTATGGCCAGCCCCTGACACTGAAGCTTTCTTT,CASSLWPAPDTEAFF
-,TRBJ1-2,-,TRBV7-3,TGTGCCAGCAGCTTAATCGTGGGAGATCTTTCCAAGACCTTC,CASSLIVGDLSKTF
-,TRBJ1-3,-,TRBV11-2,TGTGCCAGCAGAGTTAGCCCCTCTGGAAACACCATATATTTT,CASRVSPSGNTIYF
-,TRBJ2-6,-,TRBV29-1,TGCAGCGTTGGCCATGGGGGAGGCGGTGGGGCCAACGTCCTGACTTTC,CSVGHGGGGGANVLTF
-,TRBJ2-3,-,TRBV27,TGTGCCAGCAGTCTCCAAAGACAGATTAGCACAGATACGCAGTATTTT,CASSLQRQISTDTQYF
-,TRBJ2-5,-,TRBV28,TGTGCCAGCAGTTTATACCCCGCTGTTAGTTACCAAGAGACCCAGTACTTC,CASSLYPAVSYQETQYF
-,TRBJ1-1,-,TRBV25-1,TGTGCCAGCAGTGAATATGGGAGGTCTGAAGCTTTCTTT,CASSEYGRSEAFF
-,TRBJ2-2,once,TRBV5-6,TGTGCCAGCAGCTTTCCCAGTAGGACCCAACTGTTTTTT,CASSFPSRTQLFF
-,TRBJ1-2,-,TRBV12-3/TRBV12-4,TGTGCCAGCAGTTTTTCAGGGACCGAGGGCTACACCTTC,CASSFSGTEGYTF